A single T cell receptor (beta chain) is shown here with its context. CDR1 is SGHNT and CDR2 is YYREEE in the germline V gene (reference sequence). V shed 4 bases and J shed 0 bases, with 8 bases lying between them. The CDR3 spans 15 residues. The data stem from a study of technical replicates of blood from four donors. Repertoires were generated with immunoSEQ multiplex PCR, while TCRdb's copy carries only in-frame clones and drops some. The table includes roughly 81,000 clones, just over 85% detected once. Sequenced: PBMCs. The rearrangement joins TRBV5-4 to TRBJ2-6; unclear D gene. The clonotype was recovered from a human donor in good health. Some clones in this sample may be carry-over from other donors' samples. CDR3 in DNA: TGTGCCAGCAGCGGCGGTAGCTCTGGGGCCAACGTCCTGACTTTC. As protein: CASSGGSSGANVLTF. The variable domain in full, with the rest retrieved from reference TRBV5-4 and TRBJ2-6, is ETGVTQSPTHLIKTRGQQVTLRCSSQSGHNTVSWYQQALGQGPQFIFQYYREEENGRGNFPPRFSGLQFPNYSSELNVNALELDDSALYLCASSGGSSGANVLTFGAGSRLTVL.